The clone carrying this T cell receptor beta chain has only one observation. Germline lookup yields CDR1 SGHKS and CDR2 YYEKEE (reference sequence). Germline trimming cut 1 base from V and 6 bases from J; bases unmatched to any gene: 6. This CDR3 has 15 residues. This sample is drawn from a study of blood T cell repertoires in COVID-19. Across the study: The origin of the acute and convalescent COVID-19 samples was the United States, Italy and Spain.

Method: immunoSEQ multiplex PCR; TCRdb's copy keeps in-frame clones and lacks some. The sample includes 150,000 to 200,000 clones, around 80% of them seen just once. Participant-reported clinical history was the basis for cohort assignment. This TCR was sampled from a man between 35 and 55 years old who had recovered from COVID-19. The genes are TRBV5-5 and TRBJ1-5; TRBD1 agrees at 8 bases. The sequencing input was PBMCs or T cells enriched from blood (not recorded which). CDR3 sequence reads: CASSLSTGVGQPQHF. Here the CDR3 DNA reads TGTGCCAGCAGCTTGTCGACAGGGGTCGGTCAGCCCCAGCATTTT.